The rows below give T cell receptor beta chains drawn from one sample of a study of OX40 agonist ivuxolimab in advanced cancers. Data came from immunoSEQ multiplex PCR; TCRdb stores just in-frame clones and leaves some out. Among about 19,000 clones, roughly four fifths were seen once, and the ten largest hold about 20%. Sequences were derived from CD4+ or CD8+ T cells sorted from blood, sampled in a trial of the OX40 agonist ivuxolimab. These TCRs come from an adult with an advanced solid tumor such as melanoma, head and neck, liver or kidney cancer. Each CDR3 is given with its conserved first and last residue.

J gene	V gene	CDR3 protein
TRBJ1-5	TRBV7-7	CASSHIPARLQPQHF
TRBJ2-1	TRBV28	CASREPGQGPYNEQFF
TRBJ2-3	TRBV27	CASSRGDRLDTQYF
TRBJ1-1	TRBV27	CASSLGIGQGDTEAFF
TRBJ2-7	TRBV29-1	CSVRQGSWNEQYF
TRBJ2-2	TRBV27	CASSSRTSGGALTGELFF
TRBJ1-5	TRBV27	CASSFGQGASQPQHF
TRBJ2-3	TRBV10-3	CAISEDPASTDTQYF
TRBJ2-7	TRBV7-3	CASSLGVISGSYEQYF
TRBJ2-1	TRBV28	CASCTGPGVDPEQFF
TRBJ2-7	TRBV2	CASSEGRASIEQYF
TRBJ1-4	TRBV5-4	CASSSGDREFNEKLFF
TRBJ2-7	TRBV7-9	CATASDSEQYF
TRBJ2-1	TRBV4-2	CASSQEGGAGYNEQFF
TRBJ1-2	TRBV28	CASSPGSAAQGGYGYTF
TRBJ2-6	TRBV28	CASSTWSVESAGANVLTF
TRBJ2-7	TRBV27	CASSLGTGAVEQYF
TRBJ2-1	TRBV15	CATSSRTGYNEQFF
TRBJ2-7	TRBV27	CASSRRGSTYEQYF
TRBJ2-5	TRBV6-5	CASKLSLDSQETQYF
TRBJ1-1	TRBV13	CASSFTGTEAFF
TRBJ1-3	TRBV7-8	CASSYIQGSSGNTIYF
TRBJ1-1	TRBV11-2	CASSPGANTEAFF
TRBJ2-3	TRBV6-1	CASRDAGTDTQYF
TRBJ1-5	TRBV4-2	CASSQEPGETNQPQHF
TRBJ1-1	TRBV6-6	CASSYTWAFF
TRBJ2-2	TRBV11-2	CASSPGGAAGELFF
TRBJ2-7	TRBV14	CASSQGGLAGFYEQYF
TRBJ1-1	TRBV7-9	CASSLVQGAGTEAFF
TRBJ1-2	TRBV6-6	CASNSGQDFYGYTF
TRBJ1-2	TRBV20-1	CSAQTAYGYTF
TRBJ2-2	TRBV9	CASSDRLAGPKPGELFF
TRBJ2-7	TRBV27	CASSFGQGGEQYF
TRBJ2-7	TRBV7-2	CASSSNSYEQYF
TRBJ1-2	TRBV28	CASRLGQLYGYTF
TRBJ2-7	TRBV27	CASTRTSGAYEQYF
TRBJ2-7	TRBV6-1	CASTEGVGRSYEQYF
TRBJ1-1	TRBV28	CASEYRTVGTEAFF
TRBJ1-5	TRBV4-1	CASSHTTGYDQPQHF
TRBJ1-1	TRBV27	CASSPLERSEAFF
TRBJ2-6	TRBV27	CASSSNQAGANVLTF
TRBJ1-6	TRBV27	CASSPNVGTGPLYSPLHF